This paragraph covers one T cell receptor (beta chain) sequence. This sample was taken from a study of blood T cell repertoires in COVID-19. Study context: Material from acute and convalescent COVID-19 was sourced from the United States, Italy and Spain.

Per the study methods: Researchers report that nucleated cell counts were estimated from reference gene primer amplification. Produced via immunoSEQ multiplex PCR; TCRdb's table is partial and in-frame only. That table is the source of V, J and clone size, and D and trimming were worked out from the DNA. The sample lists about 170,000 clones; 75% to 90% were seen once. This receptor was taken from a woman between 18 and 29 years old who had recovered from COVID-19. Sequencing was carried out using PBMCs or T cells enriched from blood (not recorded which).

CDR3 in amino acids: CAISLDRSNQPQHF. CDR3 DNA: TGTGCCATCAGTTTAGACAGGAGCAATCAGCCCCAGCATTTT. The chain joins TRBV10-3 to TRBJ1-5, with D possibly TRBD1 on 6 matching bases. The germline V gene has CDR1 ENHRY and CDR2 SYGVKD. The CDR3 consists of 14 residues. With 5 bases removed from V and 1 base from J, the gap between germline ends came to 9 bases.